This T cell receptor beta chain was retrieved from a study of blood T cells in healthy people across ages. General study results and limits: Per million T cells, the diversity of TCR beta decreased roughly linearly as age advanced.

Of note for this clonotype: Its matching antigen is unknown.

RNA extraction gave at least 5.5 micrograms of total RNA per sample. From germline, CDR1 is SGHTA and CDR2 FQGNSA. J lost 4 bases, V lost 1 base, and 9 bases had no gene match. The CDR3 totals 17 residues. Through a sample-barcoded 5' primer and a J-beta primer mix, a second PCR was run for about 6 to 11 cycles. A single record per CDR3 protein comes from TCRdb applying MiXCR to the 5' RACE reads. The top ten hold about 20% of the sample, which has roughly 800,000 distinct CDR3 sequences, 58% seen once. V and J are TRBV7-2 and TRBJ2-3; TRBD2 agrees at 9 bases. The receptor was isolated from a man younger than 40 in good health. The sequenced sample consisted of blood. The CDR3 bases are TGTGCCAGCAGCTTAGGCCCGCGGGGGGGCCGGTCAGATACGCAGTATTTT. The encoded protein is CASSLGPRGGRSDTQYF.